Sequencing of this T cell receptor beta chain was carried out in a study of blood T cell repertoires in COVID-19. Profiling relied on immunoSEQ multiplex PCR, and the TCRdb table lists in-frame clones only, not all of them. This table holds hundreds of thousands of clones, 70% to 90% found once. CDR1 is LGHDT, CDR2 YNNKEL, per germline (reference sequence). The CDR3 covers 13 residues. The V end lost 0 bases, the J end lost 5 bases, and 7 bases lay between the germline ends. This TCR was recovered from a man older than 75 with acute or convalescent COVID-19. Sequencing was done on a sample of peripheral blood. The chain joins TRBV3-1 (or the pseudogene TRBV3-2) to TRBJ2-5, with D perhaps matching TRBD2 (6 bases). CDR3: CASSQDGGETQYF. The CDR3 DNA follows: TGTGCCAGCAGCCAAGATGGAGGGGAGACCCAGTACTTC.